This T cell receptor beta chain stems from a study of tissue T cells after allogeneic stem cell transplantation. A word on this clone: Its antigen is currently unknown. Gene names and germline refer to mouse. The read ends 1 residue shy of where the CDR3 ends; the end is completed using the germline J gene.

V gave up 2 bases and J gave up 3 bases; unmatched junction bases: 0. Per germline, CDR1 MSHET and CDR2 SYDVDS. The CDR3 is 14 residues long. Findings and caveats of the study: TCR repertoires tracked anatomic similarity, regardless of disease or transplant status. The patient cohort was small and clinically heterogeneous, with limited sampling depth. Only a limited share of tissue TCRs appeared in blood or spleen.

Measured with immunoSEQ multiplex PCR; TCRdb has only the in-frame clones, and not every one. The data contain roughly 20,000 clones, around 70% of them singletons. The sample was blood. The source of this sequence is a female BALB/c mouse in good health. This mouse strain has H2-d as its MHC haplotype. The rearrangement links TRBV29 to TRBJ1-3, with 8 bases matching TRBD1. This chain's CDR3 is CASSLGTGGNTLYF. The covered CDR3 bases are TGTGCTAGCAGTTTAGGGACAGGTGGAAATACGCTCTAT.